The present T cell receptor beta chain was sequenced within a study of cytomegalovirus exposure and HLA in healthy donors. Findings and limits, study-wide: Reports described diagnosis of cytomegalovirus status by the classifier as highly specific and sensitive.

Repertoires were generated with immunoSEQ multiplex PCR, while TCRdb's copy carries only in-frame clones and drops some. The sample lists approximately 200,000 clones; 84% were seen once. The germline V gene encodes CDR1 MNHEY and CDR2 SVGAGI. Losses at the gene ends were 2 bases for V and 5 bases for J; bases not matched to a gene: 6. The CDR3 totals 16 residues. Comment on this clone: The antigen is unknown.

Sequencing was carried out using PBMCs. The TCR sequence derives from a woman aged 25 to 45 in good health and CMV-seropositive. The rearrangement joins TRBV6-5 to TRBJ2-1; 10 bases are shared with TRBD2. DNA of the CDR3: TGTGCCAGCAGTTACCCACGGACTAGCGGCAACAATGAGCAGTTCTTC. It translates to CASSYPRTSGNNEQFF.